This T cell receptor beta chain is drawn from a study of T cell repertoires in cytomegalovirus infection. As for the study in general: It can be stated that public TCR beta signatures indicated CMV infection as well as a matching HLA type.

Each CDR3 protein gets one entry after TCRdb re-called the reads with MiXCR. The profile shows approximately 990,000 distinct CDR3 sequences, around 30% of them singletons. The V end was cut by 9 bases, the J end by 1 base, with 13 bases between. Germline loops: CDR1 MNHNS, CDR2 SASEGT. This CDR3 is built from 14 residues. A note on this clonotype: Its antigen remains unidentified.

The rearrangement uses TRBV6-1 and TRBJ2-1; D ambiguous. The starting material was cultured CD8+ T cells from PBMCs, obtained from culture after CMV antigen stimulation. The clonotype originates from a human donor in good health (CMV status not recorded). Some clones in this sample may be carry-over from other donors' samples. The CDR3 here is CASTLEASYNEQFF. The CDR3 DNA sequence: TGTGCCAGTACGCTCGAGGCTTCCTACAATGAGCAGTTCTTC.